The clone carrying this TCR beta chain has at least ten counts. Its specificity is unknown. Reverse transcription used around 480 ng RNA and constant-region primers for alpha and beta. Using multiplexing indices, alpha and beta chain libraries were generated apart by chain-specific third strand synthesis. Each cDNA molecule was barcoded, and a single primer pair amplified each chain. Second strand DNA was synthesized using a primer at the SP2 site. TCRdb ran MiXCR on the 5' RACE reads and lists one entry per CDR3 protein. This sample has some 20,000 distinct CDR3 sequences; 10% to 15% occur once, and the top ten carry approximately 10%. These data belong to a study of HIV-infected patients and healthy controls. Findings and caveats of the study: Compared with controls, mean Gini indices were significantly raised in HIV-infected repertoires, possibly indicating oligoclonality. HIV+ repertoires were severely depleted of MAIT alpha-chain CDR3s, unlike healthy controls.

Per the germline V gene, CDR1 is SGHNT and CDR2 is YYREEE (reference sequence). J lost 0 bases, V lost 0 bases, and 8 bases had no gene match. This CDR3 is 19 amino acids long. The repertoire came from unfractionated whole blood and reflected all unsorted peripheral T cells. The chain recombines TRBV5-4 with TRBJ2-3, with 12 positions matching TRBD2. The specimen sequenced was blood. The source is an adult in good health. In DNA form, the CDR3 reads TGTGCCAGCAGCTTGGACGCTAGCGGGGGGGCCCTAAGCACAGATACGCAGTATTTT. The encoded protein is CASSLDASGGALSTDTQYF.